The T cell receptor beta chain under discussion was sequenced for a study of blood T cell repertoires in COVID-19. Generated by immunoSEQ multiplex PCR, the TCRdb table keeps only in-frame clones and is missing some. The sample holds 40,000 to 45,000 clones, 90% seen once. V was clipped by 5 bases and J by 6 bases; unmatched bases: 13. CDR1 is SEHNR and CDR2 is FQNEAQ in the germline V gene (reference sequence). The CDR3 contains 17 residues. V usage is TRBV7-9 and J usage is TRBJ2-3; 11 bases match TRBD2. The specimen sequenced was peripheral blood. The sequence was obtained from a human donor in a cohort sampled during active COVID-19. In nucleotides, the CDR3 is TGTGCCAGCAGCCTATTCTTACTAGCGGGAGAATGGGATACGCAGTATTTT. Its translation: CASSLFLLAGEWDTQYF.